Below are 5 T cell receptor beta chains sequenced from a single sample in a study of blood T cell repertoires in COVID-19. Produced via immunoSEQ multiplex PCR; TCRdb's table is partial and in-frame only. This sample has 70,000 to 75,000 clones, with under 95% found just once. Sequenced input: peripheral blood. The receptors come from a human donor in a cohort sampled during active COVID-19.

The gene calls are TRBV7-2 and TRBJ2-3; TRBD1 matches 10 bases. V gave up 1 base and J gave up 6 bases; unmatched junction bases: 7. The CDR3 runs 16 residues. The V gene's germline CDR1 is SGHTA and CDR2 FQGNSA. The CDR3 loop reads CASSLVLGTGADTQYF. In nucleotides, the CDR3 is TGTGCCAGCAGCTTAGTTTTGGGGACAGGGGCTGATACGCAGTATTTT.

CDR3 amino acids: CASSMGGFGREQYF. CDR3 sequence (DNA): TGTGCCAGTAGTATGGGAGGGTTTGGCCGCGAGCAGTACTTC. V and J are TRBV19 and TRBJ2-7; 7 bases fit TRBD2. The CDR3 has 14 residues. Germline V lookup: CDR1 LNHDA, CDR2 SQIVND (reference sequence). With V trimmed by 3 bases and J by 6 bases, 8 bases remained unmatched.

The rearrangement joins TRBV6-6 to TRBJ2-7; 7 bases align to TRBD1. This CDR3 has 13 residues. V shed 6 bases, J shed 5 bases, and the junction held 7 bases outside the gene matches. Germline V lookup: CDR1 MNHNY, CDR2 SVGAGI (reference sequence). CDR3 DNA: TGTGCCAGCAGCCCCAATACAGGGGACGAGCAGTACTTC. This sequence encodes CASSPNTGDEQYF.

CDR3 loop: CASSQGHNSNQPQHF. In nucleotides, the CDR3 is TGTGCCAGCAGCCAGGGACACAATAGCAATCAGCCCCAGCATTTT. This sequence joins TRBV3-1 (or the pseudogene TRBV3-2) and TRBJ1-5; possible D gene TRBD1, 6 bases. The CDR3 spans 15 residues. Per germline, CDR1 LGHDT and CDR2 YNNKEL (reference sequence). V was trimmed by 3 bases and J by 0 bases, leaving 9 bases between them.

The V and J genes are TRBV7-2 and TRBJ2-7; D is unclear. The CDR3 has 12 amino acids. V lost 4 bases and J 0 bases, leaving 4 bases between the germline ends. The germline V gene encodes CDR1 SGHTA and CDR2 FQGNSA. The CDR3 DNA is TGTGCCAGCAGCTCGAGCTCCTACGAGCAGTACTTC. Its translation: CASSSSSYEQYF.